This paragraph reports one T cell receptor (beta chain). This record comes from a study of blood T cell repertoires in COVID-19. Across the whole study: PBMCs, B-cell-depleted T cells, or T cells provided the cDNA or gDNA that made up the material.

The data were produced by immunoSEQ multiplex PCR, yet TCRdb's version contains in-frame clones alone and is incomplete. Here the sample spans some 45,000 clones, 85% to 90% being singletons. The sequenced material came from peripheral blood. The sequence was collected from a human donor in a cohort sampled during active COVID-19.

The CDR3 protein is CAISQTRGVISGAEAFF. The CDR3 nucleotides are TGTGCCATCAGTCAAACTAGAGGTGTAATTTCCGGGGCTGAAGCTTTCTTT. The V gene is TRBV10-3, the J gene TRBJ1-1; D is unclear. The CDR3 sequence is 17 residues long. V lost 5 bases, J lost 6 bases, and 25 bases lay in between. Germline V gene data show CDR1 as ENHRY and CDR2 as SYGVKD.